The 8 T cell receptor beta chains given below trace back to one sample, sequenced in a study of post-analysis software for immune sequencing data. These TCRs are of unknown antigen specificity. The library was made from cDNA and included unique molecular identifiers. TCRdb recomputed calls from the PCR reads with MiXCR, one row per CDR3 protein. The sample records approximately 730,000 distinct CDR3 sequences, about 45% being singletons. The study, taken as a whole, reports: Among 4 or 5 TRBV segments more frequent in patients than controls were TRBV5-6, TRBV5-1 and TRBV20-1.

Sequenced sample: blood. The receptors were gathered from a girl aged 5-17 years with multiple sclerosis.

This sequence joins TRBV7-2 and TRBJ2-5, with 12 bases identical to TRBD2. The V segment lost 4 bases and the J segment 7 bases; nucleotides outside the gene matches: 10. Germline V gives CDR1 SGHTA, CDR2 FQGNSA. The length of the CDR3 is 16 residues. CDR3 in amino acids: CASSSTSGRRWGTQYF. CDR3 DNA sequence: TGTGCCAGCAGCTCGACTAGCGGGAGACGTTGGGGGACCCAGTACTTC.

The chain carries TRBV29-1 and TRBJ1-2, with TRBD1 as a possible D gene (5 bases). The germline V gene has CDR1 SQVTM and CDR2 ANQGSEA. The CDR3 spans 15 residues. Trimming stripped 0 bases from V and 8 bases from J, with 19 bases between. The CDR3 bases are TGCAGCGTTGAAGAGTGGGGCAGAGAAAAACGCGGCTACACCTTC. Translation gives CSVEEWGREKRGYTF.

This clonotype was found a few times. The V and J genes are TRBV6-5 and TRBJ1-1; D call uncertain. CDR3 size: 12 residues. The V end was cut by 5 bases, the J end by 4 bases, with 8 bases between. The germline V gene encodes CDR1 MNHEY and CDR2 SVGAGI. In DNA form, the CDR3 reads TGTGCCAGCAGTCATCCGGGCACTGAAGCTTTCTTT. This codes for CASSHPGTEAFF.

This rearrangement joins TRBV7-9 to TRBJ2-5, with D perhaps matching TRBD1 or TRBD2 (5 bases each). This CDR3 region has 19 residues. Germline V gene lookup returns CDR1 SEHNR and CDR2 FQNEAQ (reference sequence). V was cut by 5 bases and J by 0 bases, with 25 bases left in between. CDR3 region: CASSPRRWGSIRYQETQYF. CDR3 bases: TGTGCCAGCAGCCCCAGACGGTGGGGGTCCATTCGGTACCAAGAGACCCAGTACTTC.

This clonotype was observed a handful of times. The rearrangement joins TRBV5-5 to TRBJ2-7; 9 bases line up with TRBD1. The V gene end was trimmed by 3 bases and the J gene end by 0 bases; junction bases not matched to a gene: 13. The CDR3 totals 18 residues. Germline CDR1 reads SGHKS; CDR2 reads YYEKEE (reference sequence). As DNA, the CDR3 is TGTGCCAGCAGCTCCGGAGGCGGAACAGGGGGCGGCTCCTACGAGCAGTACTTC. It yields the protein CASSSGGGTGGGSYEQYF.

This clonotype was recorded many times. The chain combines TRBV29-1 with TRBJ2-7, with 10 positions matching TRBD1. The CDR3 covers 14 residues. Germline CDR1 reads SQVTM; CDR2 reads ANQGSEA. The ends lost 6 bases at V and 0 bases at J; junction bases unmatched: 5. For the CDR3, the DNA is TGCAGCGTAGCCGGGACAGGGGACTCCTACGAGCAGTACTTC. This encodes CSVAGTGDSYEQYF.

The rearrangement links TRBV4-2 to TRBJ2-3; 11 nucleotides align to TRBD2. V lost 4 bases and J lost 6; bases outside the gene matches: 12. The CDR3 spans 17 residues. CDR1 is LGHNA, CDR2 YNFKEQ, per germline. The CDR3 region is CASSRDLSGRVADTQYF. CDR3 nucleotide sequence: TGTGCCAGCAGCCGTGACCTTAGCGGGAGGGTCGCGGATACGCAGTATTTT.

This clonotype was counted a few times. The CDR3 coding sequence is TGTGCCAGCAGCTTAGCCGTTGCCAGAGAGACCCAGTACTTC. It encodes CASSLAVARETQYF. The chain is built from TRBV7-9 and TRBJ2-5, with D hard to call. V was pared by 0 bases and J by 4 bases, with 9 bases between. Germline V gives CDR1 SEHNR, CDR2 FQNEAQ (reference sequence). The CDR3 totals 14 residues.